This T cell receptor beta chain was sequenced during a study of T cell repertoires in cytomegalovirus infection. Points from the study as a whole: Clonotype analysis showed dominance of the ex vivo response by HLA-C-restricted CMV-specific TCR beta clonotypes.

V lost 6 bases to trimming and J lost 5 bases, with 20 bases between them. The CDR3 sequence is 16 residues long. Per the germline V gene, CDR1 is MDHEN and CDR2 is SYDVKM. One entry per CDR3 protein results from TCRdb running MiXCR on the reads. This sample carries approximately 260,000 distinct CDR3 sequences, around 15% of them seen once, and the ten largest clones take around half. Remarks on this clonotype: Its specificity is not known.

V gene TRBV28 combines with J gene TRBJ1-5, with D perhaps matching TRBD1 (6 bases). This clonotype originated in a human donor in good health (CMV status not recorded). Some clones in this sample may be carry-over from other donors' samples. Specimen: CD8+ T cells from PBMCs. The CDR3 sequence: CASSRGQPIAHQPQHF. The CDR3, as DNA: TGTGCCAGCAGCCGCGGACAGCCTATCGCGCATCAGCCCCAGCATTTT.